Presented here are 11 T cell receptor beta chains from one specimen sequenced in a study of blood T cell repertoires in COVID-19 (TCRdb year 2020). Libraries were prepared through the immunoSEQ multiplex PCR assay. TCRdb took this table from immuneACCESS and kept in-frame rearrangements with V and J called. Such tables lack part of the clones; where checked against another copy, unresolved V genes explain under half of the gap, and the rest is unexplained. The sample yields 61,000 or so clones; about 83% were counted once. The ten largest clonotypes hold approximately 3.6% of the sample. Sequenced input: peripheral blood. The receptor set was obtained from a woman of 80 years or more with acute or convalescent COVID-19.

The rearrangement links TRBV4-1 to TRBJ1-4; D possibly corresponds to TRBD1 (5 bases). This CDR3 has 13 residues. The ends were cut back, 7 bases at V and 6 bases at J, with 12 bases in the middle. In germline, CDR1 is MGHRA, CDR2 YSYEKL. CDR3 protein: CASKKGPDEKLFF. CDR3 DNA sequence: TGCGCCAGCAAGAAGGGGCCGGATGAAAAACTGTTTTTT.

This clone occurred a few times. The genes are TRBV7-9 and TRBJ2-3, with 7 bases lining up with TRBD2. Germline V gene lookup returns CDR1 SEHNR and CDR2 FQNEAQ (reference sequence). Trimming removed 0 bases from V and 5 bases from J; junction bases left unmatched: 11. CDR3 length equals 17 residues. CDR3 nucleotide sequence: TGTGCCAGCAGCTTAGCGCTACCCAGCGGGGTGGGAGATACGCAGTATTTT. Amino acids: CASSLALPSGVGDTQYF.

The chain couples TRBV2 to TRBJ1-1; 8 bases agree with TRBD1. Germline lookup yields CDR1 SNHLY and CDR2 FYNNEI. V shed 2 bases and J 2 bases; nucleotides not matched to a gene: 4. The CDR3 covers 15 residues. The CDR3, as DNA: TGTGCCAGCAGTGAAAGGGGGACAGGAAACACTGAAGCTTTCTTT. Translating it yields CASSERGTGNTEAFF.

The gene calls are TRBV18 and TRBJ2-1; D gene unclear. The V gene's germline CDR1 is KGHSH and CDR2 LQKENI. CDR3 length: 16 residues. The germline V and J ends were trimmed by 0 bases and 0 bases, with 9 bases remaining between them. The CDR3 coding sequence is TGTGCCAGCTCACCACCTCTCTCCAGCTCCTACAATGAGCAGTTCTTC. Translation gives CASSPPLSSSYNEQFF.

The genes are TRBV5-1 and TRBJ2-3; 7 bases align to TRBD1. This CDR3 is 14 amino acids long. V shed 6 bases, J shed 1 base, and the junction held 5 bases outside the gene matches. Germline V gives CDR1 SGHRS, CDR2 YFSETQ. CDR3 in amino acids: CASTSGTGTDTQYF. In DNA form, the CDR3 reads TGCGCCAGCACCTCCGGGACAGGCACAGATACGCAGTATTTT. Using reference TRBV5-1 and TRBJ2-3 for the parts outside the CDR3, the full variable domain is KAGVTQTPRYLIKTRGQQVTLSCSPISGHRSVSWYQQTPGQGLQFLFEYFSETQRNKGNFPGRFSGRQFSNSRSEMNVSTLELGDSALYLCASTSGTGTDTQYFGPGTRLTVL.

The chain combines TRBV7-3 with TRBJ2-1; a weak D match, TRBD1 (6 bases). The length of the CDR3 is 16 residues. The V gene's germline CDR1 is SGHTA and CDR2 FQGTGA. V was clipped by 1 base and J by 3 bases, with 13 bases between them. This CDR3 reads CASSLNSPTGYNEQFF. The DNA for the CDR3 is TGTGCCAGCAGCTTAAATTCCCCGACAGGCTACAATGAGCAGTTCTTC.

The chain carries TRBV5-1 and TRBJ2-5, with 9 bases lining up with TRBD1. Germline CDR1 and CDR2: SGHRS and YFSETQ. The CDR3 is 18 residues long. V dropped 4 bases and J dropped 5; count of bases not matched to a gene: 18. The CDR3 sequence is CASSLRDRDFLAWETQYF. In DNA form, the CDR3 reads TGCGCCAGCAGCCTCCGGGACAGGGATTTTTTGGCGTGGGAGACCCAGTACTTC. Variable domain in full (rest from reference TRBV5-1 and TRBJ2-5): KAGVTQTPRYLIKTRGQQVTLSCSPISGHRSVSWYQQTPGQGLQFLFEYFSETQRNKGNFPGRFSGRQFSNSRSEMNVSTLELGDSALYLCASSLRDRDFLAWETQYFGPGTRLLVL.

The chain has TRBV3-1 (or the pseudogene TRBV3-2) and TRBJ1-2, with a possible D match to TRBD1 (6 bases). This CDR3 has 15 residues. The V end was cut by 3 bases, the J end by 2 bases, with 13 bases between. CDR1 and CDR2 (germline): LGHDT, YNNKEL (reference sequence). The CDR3 sequence: CASSQRGGSNYGYTF. For the CDR3, the DNA is TGTGCCAGCAGCCAGAGGGGGGGGTCAAACTATGGCTACACCTTC.

The gene calls are TRBV5-1 and TRBJ2-7; TRBD2 is a possible D gene (6 bases). CDR3 length: 12 amino acids. Germline V gives CDR1 SGHRS, CDR2 YFSETQ. Trimming cost V 4 bases and J 6 bases, with 11 bases left between them. The CDR3 DNA sequence: TGCGCCAGCAGCCGGGCGGGACCCGAGCAGTACTTC. Residues: CASSRAGPEQYF.

The chain joins TRBV28 to TRBJ2-1, with TRBD2 matching over 9 bases. This CDR3 has 19 residues. Germline values: CDR1 MDHEN, CDR2 SYDVKM. V was pared by 3 bases and J by 10 bases, with 22 bases of the junction left unmatched. For the CDR3, the DNA is TGTGCCAGCAGTTTCCTCCAGACTAGCGGCGGGAGGATGGGAAGGGAGCAGTTCTTC. Translation: CASSFLQTSGGRMGREQFF.

The gene calls are TRBV6-2 or TRBV6-3 and TRBJ2-7; the D is unclear. This CDR3 has 12 residues. Between the trimmed V and J ends, which lost 4 bases and 4 bases, there was a span of 8 bases. Germline V CDR1 and CDR2: MNHEY, SVGEGT. The CDR3 loop reads CASSSTGYEQYF. CDR3 DNA: TGTGCCAGCAGTTCTACGGGTTACGAGCAGTACTTC.